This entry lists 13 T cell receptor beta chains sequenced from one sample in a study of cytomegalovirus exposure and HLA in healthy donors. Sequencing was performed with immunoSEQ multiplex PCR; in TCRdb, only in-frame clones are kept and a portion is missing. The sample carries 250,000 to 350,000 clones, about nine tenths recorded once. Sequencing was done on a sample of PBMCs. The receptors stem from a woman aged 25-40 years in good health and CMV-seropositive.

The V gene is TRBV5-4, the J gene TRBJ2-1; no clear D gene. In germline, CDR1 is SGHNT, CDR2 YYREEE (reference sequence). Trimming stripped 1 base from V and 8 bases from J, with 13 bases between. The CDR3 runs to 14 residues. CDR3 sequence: CASSLQDVGHEQFF. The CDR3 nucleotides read TGTGCCAGCAGCTTGCAGGATGTCGGACATGAGCAGTTCTTC.

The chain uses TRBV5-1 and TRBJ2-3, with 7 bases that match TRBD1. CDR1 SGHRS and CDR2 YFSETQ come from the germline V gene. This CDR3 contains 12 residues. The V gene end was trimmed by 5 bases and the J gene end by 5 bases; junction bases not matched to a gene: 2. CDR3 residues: CASRYRGDTQYF. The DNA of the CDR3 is TGCGCCAGCAGGTACAGGGGAGATACGCAGTATTTT. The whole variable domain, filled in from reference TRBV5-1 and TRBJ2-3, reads KAGVTQTPRYLIKTRGQQVTLSCSPISGHRSVSWYQQTPGQGLQFLFEYFSETQRNKGNFPGRFSGRQFSNSRSEMNVSTLELGDSALYLCASRYRGDTQYFGPGTRLTVL.

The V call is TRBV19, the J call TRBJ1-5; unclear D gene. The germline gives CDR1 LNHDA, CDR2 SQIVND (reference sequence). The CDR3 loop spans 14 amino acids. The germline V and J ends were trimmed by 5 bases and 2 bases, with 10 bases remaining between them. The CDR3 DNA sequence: TGTGCCAGTAGTGTATACACCGGCAATCAGCCCCAGCATTTT. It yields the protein CASSVYTGNQPQHF.

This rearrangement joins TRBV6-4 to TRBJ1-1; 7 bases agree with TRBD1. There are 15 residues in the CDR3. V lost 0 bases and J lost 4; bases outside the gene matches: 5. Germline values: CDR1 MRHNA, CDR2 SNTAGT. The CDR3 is CASSDSAGGSTEAFF. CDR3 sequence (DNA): TGTGCCAGCAGTGACTCGGCAGGGGGGAGCACTGAAGCTTTCTTT.

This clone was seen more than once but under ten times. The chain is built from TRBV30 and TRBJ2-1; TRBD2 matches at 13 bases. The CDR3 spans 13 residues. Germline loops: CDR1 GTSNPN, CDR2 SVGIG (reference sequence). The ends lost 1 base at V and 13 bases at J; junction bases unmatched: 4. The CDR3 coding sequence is TGTGCCTGGAGTGACGGACTAGCGGGAGTTCAGTTCTTC. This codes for CAWSDGLAGVQFF.

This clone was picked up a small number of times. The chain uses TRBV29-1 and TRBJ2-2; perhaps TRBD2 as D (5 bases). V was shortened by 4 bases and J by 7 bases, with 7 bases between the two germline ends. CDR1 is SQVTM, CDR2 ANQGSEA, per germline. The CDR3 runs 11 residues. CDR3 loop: CSVAGIGELFF. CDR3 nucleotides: TGCAGCGTTGCGGGGATCGGGGAGCTGTTTTTT.

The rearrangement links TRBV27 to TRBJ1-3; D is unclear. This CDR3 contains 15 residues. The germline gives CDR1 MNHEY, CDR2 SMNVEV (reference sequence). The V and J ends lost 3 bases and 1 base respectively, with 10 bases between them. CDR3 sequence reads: CASSLDMGSGNTIYF. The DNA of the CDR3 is TGTGCCAGCAGTTTGGATATGGGTTCTGGAAACACCATATATTTT.

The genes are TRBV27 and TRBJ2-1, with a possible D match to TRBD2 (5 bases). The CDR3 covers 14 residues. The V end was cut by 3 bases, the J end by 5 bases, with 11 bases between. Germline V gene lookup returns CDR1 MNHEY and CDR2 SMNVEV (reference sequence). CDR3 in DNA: TGTGCCAGCAGTTTGGCGGGCGGTAACAATGAGCAGTTCTTC. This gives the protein CASSLAGGNNEQFF.

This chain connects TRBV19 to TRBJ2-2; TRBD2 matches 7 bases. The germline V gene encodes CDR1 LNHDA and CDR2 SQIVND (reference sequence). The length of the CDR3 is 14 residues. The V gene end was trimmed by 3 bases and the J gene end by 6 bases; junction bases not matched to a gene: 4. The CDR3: CASSMTSWPGELFF. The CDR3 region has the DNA TGTGCCAGTAGTATGACTAGCTGGCCCGGGGAGCTGTTTTTT.

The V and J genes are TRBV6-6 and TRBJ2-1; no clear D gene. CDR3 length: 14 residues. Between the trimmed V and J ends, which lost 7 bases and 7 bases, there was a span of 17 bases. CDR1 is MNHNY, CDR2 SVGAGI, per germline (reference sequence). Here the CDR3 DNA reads TGTGCCAGCACCGATCCTTTTTTCCCTAATGAGCAGTTCTTC. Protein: CASTDPFFPNEQFF.

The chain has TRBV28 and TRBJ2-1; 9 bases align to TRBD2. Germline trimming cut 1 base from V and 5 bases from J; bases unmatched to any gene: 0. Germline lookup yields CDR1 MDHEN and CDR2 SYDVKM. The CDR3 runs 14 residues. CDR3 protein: CASSLLAGDNEQFF. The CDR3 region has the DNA TGTGCCAGCAGTTTATTAGCGGGAGACAATGAGCAGTTCTTC. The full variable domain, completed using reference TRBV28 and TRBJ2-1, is DVKVTQSSRYLVKRTGEKVFLECVQDMDHENMFWYRQDPGLGLRLIYFSYDVKMKEKGDIPEGYSVSREKKERFSLILESASTNQTSMYLCASSLLAGDNEQFFGPGTRLTVL.

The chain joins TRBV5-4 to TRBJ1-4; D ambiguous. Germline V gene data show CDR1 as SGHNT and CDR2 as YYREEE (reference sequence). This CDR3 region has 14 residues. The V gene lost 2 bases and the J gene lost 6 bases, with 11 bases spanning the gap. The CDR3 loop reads CASSFWEDDEKLFF. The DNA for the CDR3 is TGTGCCAGCAGCTTCTGGGAAGATGATGAAAAACTGTTTTTT.

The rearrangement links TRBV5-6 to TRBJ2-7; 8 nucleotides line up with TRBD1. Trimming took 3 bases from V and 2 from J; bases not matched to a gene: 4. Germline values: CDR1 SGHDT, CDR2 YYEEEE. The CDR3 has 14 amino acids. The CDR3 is CASSWGQATYEQYF. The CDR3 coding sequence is TGTGCCAGCAGCTGGGGACAGGCGACCTACGAGCAGTACTTC.